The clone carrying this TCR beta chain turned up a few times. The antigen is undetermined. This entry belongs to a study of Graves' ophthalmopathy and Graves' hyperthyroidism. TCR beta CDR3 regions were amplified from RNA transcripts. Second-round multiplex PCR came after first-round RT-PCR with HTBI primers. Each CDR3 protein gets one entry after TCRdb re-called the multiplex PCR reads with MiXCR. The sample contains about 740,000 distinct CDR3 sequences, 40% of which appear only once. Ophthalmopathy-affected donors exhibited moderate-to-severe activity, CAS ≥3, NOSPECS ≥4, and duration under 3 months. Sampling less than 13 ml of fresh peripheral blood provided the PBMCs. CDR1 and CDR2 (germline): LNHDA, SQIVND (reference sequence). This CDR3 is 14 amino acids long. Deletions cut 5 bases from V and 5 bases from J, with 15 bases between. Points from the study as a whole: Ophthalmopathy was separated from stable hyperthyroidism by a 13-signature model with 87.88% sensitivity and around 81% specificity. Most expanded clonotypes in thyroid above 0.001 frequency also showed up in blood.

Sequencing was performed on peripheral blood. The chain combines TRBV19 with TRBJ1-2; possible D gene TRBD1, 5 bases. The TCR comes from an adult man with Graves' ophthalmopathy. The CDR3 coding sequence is TGTGCCAGTAGTTCATTAACAGGATCTTATGGCTACACCTTC. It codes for CASSSLTGSYGYTF.